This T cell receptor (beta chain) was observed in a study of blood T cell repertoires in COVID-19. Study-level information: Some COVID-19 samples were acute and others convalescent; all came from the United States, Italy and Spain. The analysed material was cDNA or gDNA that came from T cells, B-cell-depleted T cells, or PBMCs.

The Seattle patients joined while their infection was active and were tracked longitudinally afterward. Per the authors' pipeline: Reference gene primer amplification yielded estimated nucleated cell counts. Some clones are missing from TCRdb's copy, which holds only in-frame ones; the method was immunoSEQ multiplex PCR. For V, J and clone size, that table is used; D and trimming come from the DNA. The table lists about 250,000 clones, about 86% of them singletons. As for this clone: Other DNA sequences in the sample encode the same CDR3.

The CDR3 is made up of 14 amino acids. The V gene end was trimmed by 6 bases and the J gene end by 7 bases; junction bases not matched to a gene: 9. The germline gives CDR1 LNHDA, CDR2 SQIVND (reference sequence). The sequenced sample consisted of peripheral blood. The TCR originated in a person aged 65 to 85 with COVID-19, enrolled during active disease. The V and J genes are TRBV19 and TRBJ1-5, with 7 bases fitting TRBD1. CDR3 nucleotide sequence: TGTGCCAGTAGCCATACAGGGGATCGGCAGCCCCAGCATTTT. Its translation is CASSHTGDRQPQHF.